This T cell receptor beta chain was identified in a study of siplizumab effects on memory and regulatory T cells. Regarding the study as a whole: The apparent diversity of naive T cells exceeded that of memory cells, and naive T cells seemed to make a major contribution to the alloresponse. The drug siplizumab significantly decreased the alloreactive sequences that could be traced to unstimulated CD4+ memory cells.

Per sample, some 100,000 TCR templates were assayed. Clones were read by immunoSEQ multiplex PCR, and TCRdb kept only the in-frame ones, dropping some. The data show tens of thousands of clones, 90% to 95% seen once. The CDR3 sequence is 17 residues long. Germline CDR1 and CDR2: SSHAT and FNYEAQ (reference sequence). As regards this clone: The target antigen is unknown. The junction does not match germline at one end; this may be a read error.

This receptor was identified in a human donor in good health. The chain carries TRBV7-7 and TRBJ2-2; 14 bases map to TRBD2. Sequenced: CD8+ T cells sorted from blood. The chain's CDR3 is CASSLTPTSGRAGELFF. CDR3 sequence (DNA): TGTGCTAGCAGCCTTACCCCGACTAGCGGGAGGGCCGGGGAGCTGTTTTTT.